The clone carrying this T cell receptor beta chain has a handful of counts. Unique molecular identifiers featured in how the TCRbeta library was prepared. TCRdb independently ran MiXCR on the PCR reads; one entry per CDR3 protein. This sample has about 610,000 distinct CDR3 sequences, with under 12% found just once. This entry comes from a study of T-cell reconstitution after alpha-beta-depleted transplantation in children. The CDR3 runs 16 residues. J was trimmed by 4 bases and V by 2 bases; bases with no gene match: 3. CDR1 and CDR2 from the germline V gene are SGHNT and YYREEE (reference sequence).

The TCR originated in a human donor who donated a stem cell graft to a child with acute myeloid leukemia. The sequencing here drew on PBMCs from the stem cell graft donor, taken from the stem cell graft. This chain uses TRBV5-4 with TRBJ2-3, with 14 bases that match TRBD2. Here the CDR3 DNA reads TGTGCCAGCAGCTTCGGACTAGCGGGAGGAGCAGATACGCAGTATTTT. Translated: CASSFGLAGGADTQYF.